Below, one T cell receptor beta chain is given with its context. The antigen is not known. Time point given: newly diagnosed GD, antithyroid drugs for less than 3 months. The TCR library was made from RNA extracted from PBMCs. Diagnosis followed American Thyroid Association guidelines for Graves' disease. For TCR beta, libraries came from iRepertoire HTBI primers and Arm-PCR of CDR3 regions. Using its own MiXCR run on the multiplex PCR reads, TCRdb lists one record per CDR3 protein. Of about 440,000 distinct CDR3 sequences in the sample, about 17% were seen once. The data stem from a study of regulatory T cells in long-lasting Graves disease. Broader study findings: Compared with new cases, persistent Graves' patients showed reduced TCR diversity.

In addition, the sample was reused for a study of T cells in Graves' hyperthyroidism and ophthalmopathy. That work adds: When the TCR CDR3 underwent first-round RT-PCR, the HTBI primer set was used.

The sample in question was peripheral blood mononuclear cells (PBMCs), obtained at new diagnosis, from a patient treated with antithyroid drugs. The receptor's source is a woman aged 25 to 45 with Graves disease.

CDR3 residues: CASSAVQGDNEKLFF. The CDR3 DNA reads as TGTGCCAGCAGTGCCGTTCAGGGGGATAATGAAAAACTGTTTTTT. The chain is built from TRBV28 and TRBJ1-4; 7 nucleotides line up with TRBD1. CDR3 length: 15 residues. Germline V gives CDR1 MDHEN, CDR2 SYDVKM. The V and J ends lost 5 bases and 4 bases, in that order; junction bases with no gene match: 7.